This passage covers 32 T cell receptor beta chains from one sample sequenced in a study of T-cell memory formation after mild COVID-19. TCRdb re-called the 5' RACE reads through MiXCR, storing one row per CDR3 protein. The sample lists about 240,000 distinct CDR3 sequences, over 8.5% occurring once. The sample consisted of PBMCs or a T cell subset sorted from them (not recorded which). The receptors derive from a man younger than 35 who had mild COVID-19 (a few samples of this study predate the infection). Cell type and time point are not known.

This chain links TRBV6-4 with TRBJ1-5; no clear D. Germline V CDR1 and CDR2: MRHNA, SNTAGT. Deletions cut 4 bases from V and 7 bases from J, with 17 bases between. The CDR3 loop spans 15 amino acids. CDR3 protein: CASSVWSGAGQPQHF. CDR3 in DNA: TGTGCCAGCAGTGTTTGGTCGGGCGCAGGACAGCCCCAGCATTTT.

This chain joins TRBV30 and TRBJ1-5, with D unclear. The V end was cut by 0 bases, the J end by 2 bases, with 5 bases between. The CDR3 runs 13 residues. Germline loops: CDR1 GTSNPN, CDR2 SVGIG (reference sequence). The CDR3 loop is CAWSVRGNQPQHF. Here the CDR3 DNA reads TGTGCCTGGAGTGTACGGGGCAATCAGCCCCAGCATTTT. The full variable domain, completed using reference TRBV30 and TRBJ1-5, is SQTIHQWPATLVQPVGSPLSLECTVEGTSNPNLYWYRQAAGRGLQLLFYSVGIGQISSEVPQNLSASRPQDRQFILSSKKLLLSDSGFYLCAWSVRGNQPQHFGDGTRLSIL.

The sample holds a few counts of this clonotype. The chain has TRBV14 and TRBJ2-2; D may be TRBD2 (6 bases). This CDR3 region has 17 residues. Per the germline V gene, CDR1 is SGHDN and CDR2 is FVKESK. Trimming took off 1 base at V and 3 bases at J, with 15 bases between the two ends. Written as DNA, the CDR3 is TGTGCCAGCAGCCAAGGAGCCTTGGGAGGAGACACCGGGGAGCTGTTTTTT. This codes for CASSQGALGGDTGELFF.

The chain is built from TRBV10-3 and TRBJ1-1, with no clear D. The CDR3 spans 13 residues. The germline V gene has CDR1 ENHRY and CDR2 SYGVKD. Trimming removed 8 bases from V and 1 base from J, with 11 bases in between. The DNA for the CDR3 is TGTGCCATCGGGAGGCTAGGGAACACTGAAGCTTTCTTT. Protein sequence: CAIGRLGNTEAFF.

This clonotype was detected many times. The chain uses TRBV12-3 or TRBV12-4 and TRBJ1-1; D remains ambiguous. CDR3 length: 11 residues. V was shortened by 5 bases and J by 6 bases, with 7 bases between the two germline ends. CDR3 in amino acids: CASSPRAEAFF. CDR3 nucleotides: TGTGCCAGCAGTCCAAGGGCTGAAGCTTTCTTT.

In its sample, this clonotype was seen a few times. The genes are TRBV5-1 and TRBJ1-1; the D is unclear. Trimming took 4 bases from V and 8 from J, leaving 15 bases between them. CDR1 and CDR2 from the germline V gene are SGHRS and YFSETQ. The CDR3 extends over 13 amino acids. The CDR3 bases are TGCGCCAGCAGCCATCCATCAGGTTCCGAAGCTTTCTTT. Its protein is CASSHPSGSEAFF.

This clonotype was seen repeatedly, ten times or more. The chain is built from TRBV6-5 and TRBJ1-2; D is unclear. CDR3 length: 14 amino acids. V lost 0 bases to trimming and J lost 0 bases, with 5 bases between them. CDR1 and CDR2 from the germline V gene are MNHEY and SVGAGI. The CDR3 region has the DNA TGTGCCAGCAGTTACTCGGCAGCTAACTATGGCTACACCTTC. Protein sequence: CASSYSAANYGYTF.

This rearrangement joins TRBV4-1 to TRBJ2-3; D is uncertain. The V end was cut by 2 bases, the J end by 1 base, with 10 bases between. This CDR3 has 15 amino acids. Germline V lookup: CDR1 MGHRA, CDR2 YSYEKL. The DNA for the CDR3 is TGCGCCAGCAGCCAACGAAAAGTGGGCACAGATACGCAGTATTTT. It specifies CASSQRKVGTDTQYF.

The rearrangement links TRBV12-3 or TRBV12-4 to TRBJ1-2; perhaps TRBD1 as D (5 bases). This CDR3 contains 14 residues. Trimming took 2 bases from V and 4 from J, leaving 11 bases between them. The CDR3 loop is CASSLSGTIYGYTF. Here the CDR3 DNA reads TGTGCCAGCAGTTTATCAGGGACCATCTATGGCTACACCTTC.

The chain recombines TRBV3-1 with TRBJ2-7; 7 positions match TRBD1. CDR1 and CDR2 (germline): LGHDT, YNNKEL (reference sequence). V was clipped by 5 bases and J by 9 bases; unmatched bases: 4. The CDR3 loop spans 11 amino acids. The CDR3 spells CASSGQVRQYF. In DNA, the CDR3 is TGTGCCAGCAGCGGACAGGTCCGGCAGTACTTC.

The J gene is TRBJ1-1, the V gene TRBV23-1; TRBD1 matches 11 bases. TRBV23-1 is known as an ORF, though its function is uncertain. Germline trimming cut 8 bases from V and 0 bases from J; bases unmatched to any gene: 8. The CDR3 is made up of 16 amino acids. CDR3 DNA sequence: TGCGCCAGCCTACCGGGACAGGGGGTAGTGAACACTGAAGCTTTCTTT. Translation: CASLPGQGVVNTEAFF.

The table lists this clonotype with a few counts. This rearrangement joins TRBV12-3 or TRBV12-4 to TRBJ2-1; 9 bases align to TRBD1. Unmatched junction bases numbered 3, after V lost 6 bases and J lost 6 bases. There are 13 residues in the CDR3. CDR3 DNA sequence: TGTGCCAGCAGCCAGGGACAGGGCAATGAGCAGTTCTTC. Amino acids: CASSQGQGNEQFF.

The genes are TRBV4-1 and TRBJ2-7; D not resolved. The V gene's germline CDR1 is MGHRA and CDR2 YSYEKL. The CDR3 extends over 14 amino acids. V was trimmed by 2 bases and J by 5 bases, leaving 13 bases between them. The CDR3 loop is CASSQSQARDEQYF. In DNA, the CDR3 is TGCGCCAGCAGCCAAAGTCAGGCAAGGGACGAGCAGTACTTC.

This chain connects TRBV29-1 to TRBJ1-1; 8 nucleotides align to TRBD1. CDR3 length: 13 amino acids. V dropped 7 bases and J dropped 4; count of bases not matched to a gene: 8. Germline values: CDR1 SQVTM, CDR2 ANQGSEA. Here the CDR3 DNA reads TGCAGCGGTAAGACAGGGGAGAGCACTGAAGCTTTCTTT. This sequence encodes CSGKTGESTEAFF. The full variable domain, in which reference TRBV29-1 and TRBJ1-1 provide the parts outside the CDR3, is SAVISQKPSRDICQRGTSLTIQCQVDSQVTMMFWYRQQPGQSLTLIATANQGSEATYESGFVIDKFPISRPNLTFSTLTVSNMSPEDSSIYLCSGKTGESTEAFFGQGTRLTVV.

Ten or more counts support this clonotype. This sequence joins TRBV24-1 and TRBJ2-3; TRBD2 agrees at 8 bases. Germline values: CDR1 KGHDR, CDR2 SFDVKD. V shed 3 bases and J 1 base; nucleotides not matched to a gene: 11. The CDR3 consists of 18 residues. The CDR3, as DNA: TGTGCCACCAGTGATCCAACGCCGGGGGGGTCTGGCACAGATACGCAGTATTTT. Translation: CATSDPTPGGSGTDTQYF.

This clonotype came up a few times. This sequence joins TRBV5-1 and TRBJ1-3; perhaps TRBD1 as D (6 bases). This CDR3 has 16 amino acids. Germline V gene data show CDR1 as SGHRS and CDR2 as YFSETQ. Trimming shortened V by 4 bases and J by 0 bases, and 14 bases separated the two germline ends. CDR3 nucleotides: TGCGCCAGCAGCATGGCGGGACAACACTCTGGAAACACCATATATTTT. This encodes CASSMAGQHSGNTIYF.

The V gene is TRBV5-1, the J gene TRBJ2-3; 7 bases fit TRBD2. The CDR3 has 15 amino acids. Germline loops: CDR1 SGHRS, CDR2 YFSETQ. V gave up 1 base and J gave up 2 bases; unmatched junction bases: 4. In DNA, the CDR3 is TGCGCCAGCAGCTTGTGGGGAGGGCACACAGATACGCAGTATTTT. Its translation: CASSLWGGHTDTQYF.

This clonotype was seen many times. The chain joins TRBV6-5 to TRBJ2-5, with D possibly being TRBD1 (5 bases). The V gene's germline CDR1 is MNHEY and CDR2 SVGAGI. The CDR3 has 13 amino acids. Trimming took 0 bases from V and 7 from J, leaving 9 bases between them. The CDR3 DNA is TGTGCCAGCAGTTACTCAGGGGATAGGACCCAGTACTTC. Residues: CASSYSGDRTQYF.

The chain joins TRBV4-2 to TRBJ2-3, with 11 bases matching TRBD2. The J segment lost 6 bases and the V segment lost 4 bases, leaving 12 bases of the junction unmatched. This CDR3 is 17 amino acids long. The germline gives CDR1 LGHNA, CDR2 YNFKEQ. The CDR3 protein is CASSLTELTSGEDTQYF. The CDR3 DNA sequence: TGTGCCAGCAGCCTTACCGAACTGACTAGCGGGGAGGATACGCAGTATTTT.

V gene TRBV9 combines with J gene TRBJ2-4; 14 bases are a match to TRBD2. The V and J ends lost 3 bases and 4 bases, in that order; junction bases with no gene match: 9. This CDR3 has 18 amino acids. CDR1 SGDLS and CDR2 YYNGEE come from the germline V gene. The CDR3 DNA is TGTGCCAGCAGCGCCGGACTAGCGGGGGGCCCGCCAAAAAACATTCAGTACTTC. Protein: CASSAGLAGGPPKNIQYF.

The chain is built from TRBV7-9 and TRBJ1-5; D might be TRBD1 (5 bases). The V gene lost 4 bases and the J gene lost 0 bases, with 10 bases spanning the gap. Germline values: CDR1 SEHNR, CDR2 FQNEAQ (reference sequence). The CDR3 length is 15 residues. The CDR3 reads CASSSGGYSNQPQHF. CDR3 in DNA: TGTGCCAGCAGCTCCGGGGGGTATAGCAATCAGCCCCAGCATTTT.

This clonotype was found a few times. This chain connects TRBV4-3 to TRBJ2-2; D gene uncertain. From germline, CDR1 is LGHNA and CDR2 YSLEER. Trimming took off 0 bases at V and 6 bases at J, with 8 bases between the two ends. This CDR3 comprises 14 residues. This CDR3 reads CASSQDRFPGELFF. The CDR3 nucleotides are TGCGCCAGCAGCCAAGATCGGTTTCCCGGGGAGCTGTTTTTT.

This clonotype was recorded many times. This sequence joins TRBV5-1 and TRBJ2-2, with TRBD2 matching over 14 bases. CDR3 length equals 18 residues. Germline CDR1 is SGHRS and CDR2 is YFSETQ. The junction had 12 bases not matched to a gene; V was cut back by 6 bases and J by 5 bases. Written as DNA, the CDR3 is TGCGCCAGCACAATGGGGACTAGCGGGGGCCCGAGGACCGGGGAGCTGTTTTTT. The encoded protein is CASTMGTSGGPRTGELFF.

The chain recombines TRBV9 with TRBJ2-1; no firm D call. From germline, CDR1 is SGDLS and CDR2 YYNGEE. This CDR3 comprises 17 residues. Trimming pared 4 bases from V and 0 bases from J, leaving 17 bases between. In DNA, the CDR3 is TGTGCCAGCAGCCCCCGAGACATACTGAGCTCCTACAATGAGCAGTTCTTC. This sequence encodes CASSPRDILSSYNEQFF.

The V gene is TRBV4-2, the J gene TRBJ2-7; D may match TRBD1 or TRBD2 (5 bases each). The germline V gene has CDR1 LGHNA and CDR2 YNFKEQ. V lost 3 bases and J 7 bases, leaving 10 bases between the germline ends. The CDR3 has 12 amino acids. CDR3 DNA: TGTGCCAGCAGCCACGGGACGCGGGAGCAGTACTTC. Translation: CASSHGTREQYF.

In its sample, this clonotype was seen a few times. CDR3 loop: CASRVGTANEKLFF. CDR3 DNA sequence: TGTGCCAGCAGGGTGGGGACAGCTAATGAAAAACTGTTTTTT. The rearrangement uses TRBV12-3 or TRBV12-4 and TRBJ1-4, with 7 bases aligning to TRBD1. The CDR3 runs 14 residues. Trimming at V came to 6 bases and at J to 3 bases, leaving 4 bases not matched to a gene.

The V call is TRBV6-1, the J call TRBJ2-2; 7 nucleotides agree with TRBD2. CDR1 and CDR2 (germline): MNHNS, SASEGT. With 8 bases clipped from V and 6 bases from J, the junction kept 6 bases outside the gene matches. The CDR3 runs 13 residues. DNA for the CDR3: TGTGCCAGCGTTCCTGGGGGGGCCGGGGAGCTGTTTTTT. Its protein is CASVPGGAGELFF.

The chain links TRBV24-1 to TRBJ2-5, with D tentatively TRBD1 or TRBD2 (5 bases each). This CDR3 region has 15 residues. Trimming removed 4 bases from V and 6 bases from J, with 17 bases in between. Germline V CDR1 and CDR2: KGHDR, SFDVKD. CDR3 residues: CATSDPGTRAKTQYF. The CDR3 DNA reads as TGTGCCACCAGTGACCCCGGGACCCGCGCGAAGACCCAGTACTTC.

There are a few counts of this clonotype. The gene calls are TRBV7-2 and TRBJ1-2; tentatively, D is TRBD1 (6 bases). The CDR3 has 15 amino acids. Trimming pared 5 bases from V and 2 bases from J, leaving 15 bases between. Per germline, CDR1 SGHTA and CDR2 FQGNSA. In nucleotides, the CDR3 is TGTGCCAGCAGCCAAGGTGGGGGGCCCAACTATGGCTACACCTTC. Encoded protein: CASSQGGGPNYGYTF.

The chain links TRBV5-1 to TRBJ1-2; unclear D gene. The CDR3 is made up of 14 amino acids. CDR1 is SGHRS, CDR2 YFSETQ, per germline. The V end lost 0 bases, the J end lost 3 bases, and 9 bases lay between the germline ends. The CDR3, as DNA: TGCGCCAGCAGCTTGGACGGGATCGACTATGGCTACACCTTC. Its protein is CASSLDGIDYGYTF.

This clonotype was counted many times. The J gene is TRBJ2-3, the V gene TRBV4-2; 15 bases align to TRBD2. The CDR3 has 16 residues. The germline V gene encodes CDR1 LGHNA and CDR2 YNFKEQ. Losses at the gene ends were 1 base for V and 4 bases for J; bases not matched to a gene: 0. The CDR3 coding sequence is TGTGCCAGCAGCCAAGGGACTAGCGGGGGGGCAGATACGCAGTATTTT. It encodes CASSQGTSGGADTQYF.

This clonotype has just a few counts. The gene calls are TRBV7-2 and TRBJ2-7, with unresolved D. The V end lost 0 bases, the J end lost 6 bases, and 9 bases lay between the germline ends. Germline V gene data show CDR1 as SGHTA and CDR2 as FQGNSA. This CDR3 contains 13 residues. This CDR3 reads CASSLALQAEQYF. CDR3 DNA: TGTGCCAGCAGCTTAGCGCTTCAAGCCGAGCAGTACTTC.